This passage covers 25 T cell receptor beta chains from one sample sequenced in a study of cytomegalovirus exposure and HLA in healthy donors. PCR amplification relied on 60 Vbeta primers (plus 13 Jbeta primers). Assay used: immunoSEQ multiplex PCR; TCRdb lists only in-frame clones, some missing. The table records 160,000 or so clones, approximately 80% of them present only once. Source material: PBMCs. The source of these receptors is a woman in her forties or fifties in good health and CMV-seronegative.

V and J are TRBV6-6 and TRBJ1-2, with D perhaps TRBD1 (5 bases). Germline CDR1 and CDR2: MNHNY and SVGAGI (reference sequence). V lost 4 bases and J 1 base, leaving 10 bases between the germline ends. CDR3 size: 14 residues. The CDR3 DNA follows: TGTGCCAGCAGTTTTGAAGGGGATAACTATGGCTACACCTTC. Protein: CASSFEGDNYGYTF.

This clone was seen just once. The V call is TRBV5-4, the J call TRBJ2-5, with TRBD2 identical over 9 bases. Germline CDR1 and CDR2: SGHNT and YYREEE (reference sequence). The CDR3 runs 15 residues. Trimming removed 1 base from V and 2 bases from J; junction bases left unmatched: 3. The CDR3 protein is CASSLSLAGQETQYF. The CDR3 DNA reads TGTGCCAGCAGCTTGTCTCTAGCGGGGCAAGAGACCCAGTACTTC.

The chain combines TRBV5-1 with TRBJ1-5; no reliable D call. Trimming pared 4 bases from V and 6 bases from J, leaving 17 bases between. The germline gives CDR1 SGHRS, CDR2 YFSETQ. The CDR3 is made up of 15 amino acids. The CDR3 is CASSAGSEGSQPQHF. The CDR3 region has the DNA TGCGCCAGCAGCGCAGGATCCGAAGGGAGTCAGCCCCAGCATTTT.

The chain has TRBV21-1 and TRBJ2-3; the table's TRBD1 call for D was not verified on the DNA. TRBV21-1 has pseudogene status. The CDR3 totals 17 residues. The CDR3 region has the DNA TGTGCCAGCAGCAAAGGAATTGAGACAGGGGGTACAGATACGCAGTATTTT. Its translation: CASSKGIETGGTDTQYF.

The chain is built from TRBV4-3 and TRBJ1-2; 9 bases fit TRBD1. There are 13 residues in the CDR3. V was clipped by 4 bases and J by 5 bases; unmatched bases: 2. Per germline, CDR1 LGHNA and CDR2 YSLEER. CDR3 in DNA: TGCGCCAGCAGCCCCGACAGGGGGTATGGCTACACCTTC. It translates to CASSPDRGYGYTF.

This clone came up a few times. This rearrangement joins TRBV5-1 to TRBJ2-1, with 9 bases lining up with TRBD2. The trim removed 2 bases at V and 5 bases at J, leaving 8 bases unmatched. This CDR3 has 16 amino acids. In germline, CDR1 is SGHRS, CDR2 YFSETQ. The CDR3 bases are TGCGCCAGCAGCTTACAAAGCCAGCGGGGGGACAATGAGCAGTTCTTC. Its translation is CASSLQSQRGDNEQFF.

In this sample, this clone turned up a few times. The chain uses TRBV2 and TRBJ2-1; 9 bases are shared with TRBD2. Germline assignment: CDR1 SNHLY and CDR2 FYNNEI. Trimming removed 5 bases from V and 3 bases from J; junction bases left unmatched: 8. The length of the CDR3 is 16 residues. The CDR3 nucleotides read TGTGCCAGCAGTCCTCCCCGACTAGCGGACTACAATGAGCAGTTCTTC. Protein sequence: CASSPPRLADYNEQFF.

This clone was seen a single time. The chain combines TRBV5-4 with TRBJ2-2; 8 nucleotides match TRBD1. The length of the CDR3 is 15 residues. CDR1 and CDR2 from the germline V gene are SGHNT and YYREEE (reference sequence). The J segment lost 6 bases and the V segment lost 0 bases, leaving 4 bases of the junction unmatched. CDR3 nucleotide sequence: TGTGCCAGCAGCTTGGCCAGGGGGCTGGCCGGGGAGCTGTTTTTT. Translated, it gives CASSLARGLAGELFF.

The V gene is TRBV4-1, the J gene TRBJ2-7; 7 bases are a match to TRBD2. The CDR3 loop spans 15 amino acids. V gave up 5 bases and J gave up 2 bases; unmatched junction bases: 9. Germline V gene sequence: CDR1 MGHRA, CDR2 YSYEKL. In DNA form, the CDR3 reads TGCGCCAGCAGCGCGGGAGCAGGAGGGGCCTACGAGCAGTACTTC. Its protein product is CASSAGAGGAYEQYF.

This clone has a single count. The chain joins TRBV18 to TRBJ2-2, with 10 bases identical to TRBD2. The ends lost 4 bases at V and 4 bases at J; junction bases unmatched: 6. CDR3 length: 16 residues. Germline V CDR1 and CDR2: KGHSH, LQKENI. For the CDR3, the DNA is TGTGCCAGCTCACAATCACTAGCGGGAACCACCGGGGAGCTGTTTTTT. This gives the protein CASSQSLAGTTGELFF.

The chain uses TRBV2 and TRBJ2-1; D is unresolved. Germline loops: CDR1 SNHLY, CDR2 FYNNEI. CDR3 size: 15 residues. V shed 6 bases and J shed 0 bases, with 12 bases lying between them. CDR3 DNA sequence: TGTGCCAGCAGGCCCCCATATAGCTCCTACAATGAGCAGTTCTTC. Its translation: CASRPPYSSYNEQFF.

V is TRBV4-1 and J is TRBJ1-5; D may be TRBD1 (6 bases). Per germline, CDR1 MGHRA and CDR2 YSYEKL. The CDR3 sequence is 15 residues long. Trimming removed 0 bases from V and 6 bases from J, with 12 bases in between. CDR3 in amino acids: CASSQDLGGGQPQHF. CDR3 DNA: TGCGCCAGCAGCCAAGATCTTGGGGGCGGTCAGCCCCAGCATTTT.

For the CDR3, the DNA is TGCGCCAGCAGCCCCGGGACTAGCGTCACCTACGAGCAGTACTTC. Amino acid sequence: CASSPGTSVTYEQYF. The gene calls are TRBV5-1 and TRBJ2-7; 10 nucleotides align to TRBD2. J gave up 2 bases and V 4 bases, and 6 bases lay outside the gene matches. This CDR3 has 15 amino acids. Germline V lookup: CDR1 SGHRS, CDR2 YFSETQ. The full variable domain, rest sourced from reference TRBV5-1 and TRBJ2-7, is KAGVTQTPRYLIKTRGQQVTLSCSPISGHRSVSWYQQTPGQGLQFLFEYFSETQRNKGNFPGRFSGRQFSNSRSEMNVSTLELGDSALYLCASSPGTSVTYEQYFGPGTRLTVT.

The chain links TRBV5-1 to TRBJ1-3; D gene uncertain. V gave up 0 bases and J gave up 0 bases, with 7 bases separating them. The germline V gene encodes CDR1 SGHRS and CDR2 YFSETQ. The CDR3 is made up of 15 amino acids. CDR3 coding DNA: TGCGCCAGCAGCTTGGCCGGTAACTCTGGAAACACCATATATTTT. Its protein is CASSLAGNSGNTIYF.

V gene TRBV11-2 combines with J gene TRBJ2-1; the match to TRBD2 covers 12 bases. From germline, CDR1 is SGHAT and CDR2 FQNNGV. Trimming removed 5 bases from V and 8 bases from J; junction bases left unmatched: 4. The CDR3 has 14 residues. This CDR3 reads CASSMTSGRDEQFF. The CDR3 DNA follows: TGTGCCAGCAGCATGACTAGCGGGAGAGATGAGCAGTTCTTC.

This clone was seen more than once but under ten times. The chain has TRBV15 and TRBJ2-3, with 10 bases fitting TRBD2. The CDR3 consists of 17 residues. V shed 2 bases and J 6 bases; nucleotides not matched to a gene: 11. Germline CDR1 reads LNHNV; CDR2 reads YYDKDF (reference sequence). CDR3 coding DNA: TGTGCCACCAGCAGATCTAGCGGGGGATATCTGTCGGATACGCAGTATTTT. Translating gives CATSRSSGGYLSDTQYF.

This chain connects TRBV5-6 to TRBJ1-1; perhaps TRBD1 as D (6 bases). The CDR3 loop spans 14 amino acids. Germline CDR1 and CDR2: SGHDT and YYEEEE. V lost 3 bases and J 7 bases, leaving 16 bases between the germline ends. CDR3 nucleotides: TGTGCCAGCAGCTACCGACAGGAGGATATTGAAGCTTTCTTT. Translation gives CASSYRQEDIEAFF.

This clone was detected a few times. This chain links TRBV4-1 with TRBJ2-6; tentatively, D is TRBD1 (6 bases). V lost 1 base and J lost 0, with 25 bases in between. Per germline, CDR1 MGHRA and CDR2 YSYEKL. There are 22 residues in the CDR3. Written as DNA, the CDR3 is TGCGCCAGCAGCCAAGTGGCTCGGACAGAGGTCTTCCTTAGCTCTGGGGCCAACGTCCTGACTTTC. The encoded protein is CASSQVARTEVFLSSGANVLTF.

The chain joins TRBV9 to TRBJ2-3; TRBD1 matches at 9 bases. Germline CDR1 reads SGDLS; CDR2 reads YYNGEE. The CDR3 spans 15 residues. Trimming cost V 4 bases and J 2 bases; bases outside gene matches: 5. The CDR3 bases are TGTGCCAGCAGCCCCGGGACAGGGCCCACAGATACGCAGTATTTT. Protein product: CASSPGTGPTDTQYF.

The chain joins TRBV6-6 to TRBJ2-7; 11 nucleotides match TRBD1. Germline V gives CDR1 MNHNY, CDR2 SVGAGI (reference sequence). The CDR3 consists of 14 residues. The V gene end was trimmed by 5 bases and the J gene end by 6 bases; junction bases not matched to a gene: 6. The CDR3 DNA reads TGTGCCAGCAGTCCCGGGACAGGGGGTCGCGAGCAGTACTTC. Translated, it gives CASSPGTGGREQYF.

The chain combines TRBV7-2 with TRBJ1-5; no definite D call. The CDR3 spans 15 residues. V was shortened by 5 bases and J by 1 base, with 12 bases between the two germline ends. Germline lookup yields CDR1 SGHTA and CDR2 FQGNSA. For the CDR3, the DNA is TGTGCCAGCAGCCCTTTCGGGGTCAGCAATCAGCCCCAGCATTTT. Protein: CASSPFGVSNQPQHF.

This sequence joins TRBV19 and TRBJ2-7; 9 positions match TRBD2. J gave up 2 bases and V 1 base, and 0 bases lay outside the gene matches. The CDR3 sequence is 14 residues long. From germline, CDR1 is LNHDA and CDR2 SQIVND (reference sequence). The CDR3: CASSIGGRAYEQYF. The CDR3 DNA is TGTGCCAGTAGTATAGGCGGGAGGGCCTACGAGCAGTACTTC.

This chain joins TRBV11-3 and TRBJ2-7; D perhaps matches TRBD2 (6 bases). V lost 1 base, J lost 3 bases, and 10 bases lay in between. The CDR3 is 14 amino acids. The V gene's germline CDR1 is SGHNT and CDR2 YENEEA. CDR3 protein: CASSLGEESYEQYF. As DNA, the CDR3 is TGTGCCAGCAGCTTAGGGGAGGAAAGCTACGAGCAGTACTTC.

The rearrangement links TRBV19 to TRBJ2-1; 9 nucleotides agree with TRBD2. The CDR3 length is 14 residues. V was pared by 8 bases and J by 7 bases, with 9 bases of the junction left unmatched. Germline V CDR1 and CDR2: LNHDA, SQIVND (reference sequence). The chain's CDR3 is CASFQAGGRNEQFF. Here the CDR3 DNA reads TGTGCCAGTTTCCAAGCGGGAGGTCGAAATGAGCAGTTCTTC.

The chain's CDR3 is CATQDRRDQPQHF. As DNA, the CDR3 is TGTGCCACCCAGGACAGACGTGATCAGCCCCAGCATTTT. The chain carries TRBV19 and TRBJ1-5; tentative D call: TRBD1 (6 bases). The CDR3 totals 13 residues. V gave up 10 bases and J gave up 5 bases, with 15 bases separating them. Germline CDR1 is LNHDA and CDR2 is SQIVND (reference sequence).